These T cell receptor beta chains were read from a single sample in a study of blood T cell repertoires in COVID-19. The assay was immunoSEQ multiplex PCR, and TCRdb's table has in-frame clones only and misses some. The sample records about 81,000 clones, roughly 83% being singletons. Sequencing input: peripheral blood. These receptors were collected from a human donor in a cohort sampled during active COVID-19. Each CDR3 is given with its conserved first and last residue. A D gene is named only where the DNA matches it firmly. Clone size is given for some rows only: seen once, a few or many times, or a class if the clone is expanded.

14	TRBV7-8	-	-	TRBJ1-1	CASSLGGFVTEAFF	TGTGCCAGCAGCTTAGGAGGGTTTGTCACTGAAGCTTTCTTT
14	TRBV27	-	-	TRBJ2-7	CASYGRQSSYEQYF	TGTGCCAGCTATGGGAGACAAAGCTCCTACGAGCAGTACTTC
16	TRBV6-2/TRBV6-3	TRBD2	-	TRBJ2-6	CASSAAGTTGANVLTF	TGTGCCAGCAGTGCAGCCGGGACTACCGGGGCCAACGTCCTGACTTTC
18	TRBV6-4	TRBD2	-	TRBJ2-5	CASSDAGLAGAPGWTQYF	TGTGCCAGCAGTGACGCGGGACTAGCGGGGGCCCCGGGATGGACCCAGTACTTC
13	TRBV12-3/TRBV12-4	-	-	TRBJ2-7	CASRYSQSYEQYF	TGTGCCAGCCGCTACAGCCAGAGCTACGAGCAGTACTTC
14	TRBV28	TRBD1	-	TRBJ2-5	CASSFTGQAETQYF	TGTGCCAGCAGTTTCACGGGACAGGCGGAGACCCAGTACTTC
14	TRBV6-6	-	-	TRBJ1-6	CASSSDMINSPLHF	TGTGCCAGCAGTTCGGACATGATTAATTCACCCCTCCACTTT
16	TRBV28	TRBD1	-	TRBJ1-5	CASSLFPTGHVEPQHF	TGTGCCAGCAGTTTATTCCCGACAGGGCATGTAGAGCCCCAGCATTTT
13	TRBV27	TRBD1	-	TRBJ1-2	CASWDSSNYGYTF	TGTGCCAGCTGGGACAGCTCTAACTATGGCTACACCTTC
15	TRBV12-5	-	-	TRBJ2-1	CASGPGFTTDNEQFF	TGTGCTAGTGGTCCAGGGTTCACAACGGACAATGAGCAGTTCTTC
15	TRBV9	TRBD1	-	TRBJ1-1	CASSTRTGSNTEAFF	TGTGCCAGCAGCACGCGGACAGGGTCGAACACTGAAGCTTTCTTT
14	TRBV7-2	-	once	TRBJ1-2	CASSLGTENYGYTF	TGTGCCAGCAGCTTAGGAACAGAAAACTATGGCTACACCTTC
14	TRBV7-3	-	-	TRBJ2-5	CASSPRGRPETQYF	TGTGCCAGCAGCCCCAGGGGTCGTCCGGAGACCCAGTACTTC
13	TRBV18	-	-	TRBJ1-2	CASSPPGNYGYTF	TGTGCCAGCTCCCCTCCGGGTAACTATGGCTACACCTTC
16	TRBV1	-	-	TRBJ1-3	CTSSQVRGHPGNTIYF	TGCACCAGCAGCCAAGTTCGAGGACACCCTGGAAACACCATATATTTT
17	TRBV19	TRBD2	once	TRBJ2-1	CASSKNKEREGFNEQFF	TGTGCCAGTAGTAAAAATAAGGAGCGGGAGGGCTTCAATGAGCAGTTCTTC
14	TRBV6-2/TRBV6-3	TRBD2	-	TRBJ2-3	CASSPSGGTDTQYF	TGTGCCAGCAGTCCGAGCGGGGGCACAGATACGCAGTATTTT
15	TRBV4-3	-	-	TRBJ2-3	CASSQNRVNTDTQYF	TGCGCCAGCAGCCAAAACAGGGTCAACACAGATACGCAGTATTTT
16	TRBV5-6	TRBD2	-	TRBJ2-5	CASSLDKRGDLKTQYF	TGTGCCAGCAGCTTGGACAAGCGGGGGGACCTGAAGACCCAGTACTTC
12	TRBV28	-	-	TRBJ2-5	CASSFGSGTQYF	TGTGCCAGCAGTTTCGGTTCAGGGACCCAGTACTTC
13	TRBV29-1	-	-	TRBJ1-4	CSVSGTSREKLFF	TGCAGCGTCTCCGGGACATCGAGAGAAAAACTGTTTTTT
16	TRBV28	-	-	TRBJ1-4	CASSLAGSATNEKLFF	TGTGCCAGCAGTTTGGCAGGGTCGGCAACTAATGAAAAACTGTTTTTT
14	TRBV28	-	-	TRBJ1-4	CASTDSGRHEKLFF	TGTGCCAGCACTGATTCCGGGAGGCATGAAAAACTGTTTTTT
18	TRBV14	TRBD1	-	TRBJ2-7	CASSSNLYGTGAGHEQYF	TGTGCCAGCAGCTCCAATCTATACGGAACAGGGGCGGGTCACGAGCAGTACTTC
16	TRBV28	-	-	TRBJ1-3	CAPPSGTSSSGNTIYF	TGCGCCCCTCCGTCAGGGACATCGAGCTCTGGAAACACCATATATTTT
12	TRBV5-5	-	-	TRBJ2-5	CASGEVRETQYF	TGTGCCAGCGGAGAGGTACGAGAGACCCAGTACTTC
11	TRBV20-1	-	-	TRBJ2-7	CSARYYYEQYF	TGCAGTGCTCGTTACTACTACGAGCAGTACTTC
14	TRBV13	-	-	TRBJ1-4	CASSLRGRREKLFF	TGTGCCAGCAGCTTGAGAGGCAGGAGGGAAAAACTGTTTTTT
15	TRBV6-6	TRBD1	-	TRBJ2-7	CASSRRTGASYEQYF	TGTGCCAGCAGTCGTCGGACAGGGGCCTCCTACGAGCAGTACTTC
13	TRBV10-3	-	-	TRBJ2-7	CAIEGQRGYEQYF	TGTGCCATCGAAGGACAGAGAGGCTACGAGCAGTACTTC
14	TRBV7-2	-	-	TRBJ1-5	CASSLVGGNQPQHF	TGTGCCAGCAGCTTAGTTGGGGGGAATCAGCCCCAGCATTTT
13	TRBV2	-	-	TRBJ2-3	CASSGTALDTQYF	TGTGCCAGCAGTGGTACCGCACTAGATACGCAGTATTTT
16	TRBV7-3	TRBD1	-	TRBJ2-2	CASSLSGGQATGELFF	TGTGCCAGCAGCTTAAGTGGGGGACAGGCCACCGGGGAGCTGTTTTTT
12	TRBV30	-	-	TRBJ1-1	CALMGGYTEAFF	TGTGCCCTAATGGGGGGGTACACTGAAGCTTTCTTT
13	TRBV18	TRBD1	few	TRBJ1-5	CASTRQGDQPQHF	TGTGCCAGCACCCGACAGGGGGATCAGCCCCAGCATTTT
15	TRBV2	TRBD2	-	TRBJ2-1	CASSEGTSGRFEQFF	TGTGCCAGCAGTGAAGGAACTAGCGGGAGGTTTGAGCAGTTCTTC
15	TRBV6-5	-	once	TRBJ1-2	CASSDRDWFNYGYTF	TGTGCCAGCAGCGATCGGGACTGGTTTAACTATGGCTACACCTTC
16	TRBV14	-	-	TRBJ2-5	CASSQVRVRDQETQYF	TGTGCCAGCAGCCAAGTCCGTGTCAGGGACCAAGAGACCCAGTACTTC
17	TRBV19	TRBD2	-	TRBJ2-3	CASSIGPAGGPADTQYF	TGTGCCAGTAGTATAGGCCCAGCGGGGGGGCCGGCAGATACGCAGTATTTT
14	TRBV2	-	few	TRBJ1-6	CASSQNWADSPLHF	TGTGCCAGCAGTCAAAACTGGGCTGATTCACCCCTCCACTTT
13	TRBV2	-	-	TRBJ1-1	CARGVDRNTEAFF	TGTGCCAGGGGAGTCGATAGGAACACTGAAGCTTTCTTT
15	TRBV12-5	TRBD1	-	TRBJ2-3	CASGKGQTTSDTQYF	TGTGCTAGTGGCAAGGGACAGACAACATCAGATACGCAGTATTTT
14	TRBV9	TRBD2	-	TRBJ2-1	CASSANSGRNEQFF	TGTGCCAGCAGCGCCAATAGCGGGAGGAATGAGCAGTTCTTC
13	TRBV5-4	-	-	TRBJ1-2	CASSLEAGVGYTF	TGTGCCAGCAGCTTGGAGGCAGGGGTAGGCTACACCTTC
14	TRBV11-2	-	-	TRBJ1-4	CASSPGGNNEKLFF	TGTGCCAGCAGTCCAGGCGGGAATAATGAAAAACTGTTTTTT
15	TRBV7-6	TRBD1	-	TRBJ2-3	CASSTTDRYTDTQYF	TGTGCCAGCAGCACAACGGACAGGTACACAGATACGCAGTATTTT